Presented here are 30 T cell receptor beta chains from one specimen sequenced in a study of cytomegalovirus exposure and HLA in healthy donors. Researchers ran the PCR with 60 Vbeta and 13 Jbeta primers. The assay was immunoSEQ multiplex PCR, and TCRdb's table has in-frame clones only and misses some. Seen here are around 180,000 clones, approximately 88% observed once, and the top ten hold around 1.3%. The material sequenced was PBMCs. The receptors shown here come from a boy between 2 and 15 years old in good health and CMV-seronegative.

The chain has TRBV2 and TRBJ2-6, with 7 bases matching TRBD2. The CDR3 runs 16 residues. Germline CDR1 and CDR2: SNHLY and FYNNEI. V lost 9 bases and J lost 4; bases outside the gene matches: 12. The CDR3 DNA follows: TGTGCCAGGAGTAGCGGGCCCGGGAACGGGGCCAACGTCCTGACTTTC. It yields the protein CARSSGPGNGANVLTF.

The chain carries TRBV4-3 and TRBJ1-3; no definite D call. CDR1 LGHNA and CDR2 YSLEER come from the germline V gene. Trimming stripped 0 bases from V and 0 bases from J, with 12 bases between. The length of the CDR3 is 17 residues. CDR3: CASSQEVRPSSGNTIYF. CDR3 nucleotide sequence: TGCGCCAGCAGCCAAGAGGTCCGCCCGAGCTCTGGAAACACCATATATTTT.

The chain joins TRBV30 to TRBJ2-5; a possible D gene is TRBD2 (5 bases). Germline lookup yields CDR1 GTSNPN and CDR2 SVGIG (reference sequence). Deletions cut 0 bases from V and 5 bases from J, with 19 bases between. The CDR3 has 16 amino acids. Here the CDR3 reads CAWSVPSGNPTETQYF. CDR3 nucleotides: TGTGCCTGGAGTGTACCGTCCGGGAACCCAACCGAGACCCAGTACTTC.

The V and J genes are TRBV4-3 and TRBJ2-3; TRBD1 matches 8 bases. CDR1 and CDR2 from the germline V gene are LGHNA and YSLEER. V shed 0 bases, J shed 5 bases, and the junction held 10 bases outside the gene matches. CDR3 size: 17 residues. In nucleotides, the CDR3 is TGCGCCAGCAGCCAAGATCCATCAGGGGGCCTAAGAGATACGCAGTATTTT. It codes for CASSQDPSGGLRDTQYF.

A remark on this clone: This specimen includes other DNA sequences encoding the same CDR3. This rearrangement joins TRBV19 to TRBJ2-6; D uncertain. The V end lost 6 bases, the J end lost 0 bases, and 3 bases lay between the germline ends. Germline V lookup: CDR1 LNHDA, CDR2 SQIVND (reference sequence). The length of the CDR3 is 13 residues. The CDR3 sequence is CASSISGANVLTF. The CDR3 region has the DNA TGTGCCAGTAGCATCTCTGGGGCCAACGTCCTGACTTTC.

The chain is built from TRBV9 and TRBJ2-3; 9 bases agree with TRBD2. Germline V gives CDR1 SGDLS, CDR2 YYNGEE. V lost 3 bases and J lost 4; bases outside the gene matches: 6. CDR3 length: 15 amino acids. The CDR3 loop reads CASSAPGLASDTQYF. DNA of the CDR3: TGTGCCAGCAGCGCCCCGGGACTAGCATCAGATACGCAGTATTTT.

This chain uses TRBV6-5 with TRBJ1-2; D gene uncertain. Germline V gene sequence: CDR1 MNHEY, CDR2 SVGAGI. CDR3 length: 14 residues. Trimming took 6 bases from V and 0 from J, leaving 11 bases between them. CDR3 nucleotide sequence: TGTGCCAGCAGGGGCGGACTAACTAACTATGGCTACACCTTC. Its translation: CASRGGLTNYGYTF.

The chain recombines TRBV20-1 with TRBJ1-1, with D hard to call. Germline V gene data show CDR1 as DFQATT and CDR2 as SNEGSKA (reference sequence). Trimming shortened V by 6 bases and J by 4 bases, and 9 bases separated the two germline ends. The CDR3 is 11 amino acids. The CDR3 sequence: CSAPRGTEAFF. The CDR3 DNA is TGCAGTGCCCCCCGCGGCACTGAAGCTTTCTTT.

The V gene is TRBV12-5, the J gene TRBJ1-3, with no clear D. CDR1 and CDR2 (germline): LGHNT, FRNRAP. The length of the CDR3 is 15 residues. V was trimmed by 0 bases and J by 0 bases, leaving 6 bases between them. CDR3 sequence (DNA): TGTGCTAGTGGTTTGGTGGTCAGCTCTGGAAACACCATATATTTT. This encodes CASGLVVSSGNTIYF.

The CDR3 spells CASSQGSGITEAFF. CDR3 DNA: TGCGCCAGCAGCCAAGGATCAGGGATCACTGAAGCTTTCTTT. The V gene is TRBV4-3, the J gene TRBJ1-1, with a tentative D call TRBD1 (5 bases). The CDR3 spans 14 residues. V lost 1 base and J 4 bases, leaving 10 bases between the germline ends. CDR1 is LGHNA, CDR2 YSLEER, per germline.

Here the CDR3 DNA reads TGTGCCATCAGCGCCGGGTCCAGCTCCTACGAGCAGTACTTC. It specifies CAISAGSSSYEQYF. The chain combines TRBV10-3 with TRBJ2-7; unclear D gene. CDR3 size: 14 residues. V dropped 6 bases and J dropped 0 bases, with 12 bases sitting between them. In germline, CDR1 is ENHRY, CDR2 SYGVKD.

The rearrangement uses TRBV12-2 and TRBJ2-1; the table names TRBD2, a call not compared with the DNA. TRBV12-2 is labeled a pseudogene. The CDR3 totals 13 residues. CDR3 bases: TGTGCAAGTCGAACGAGCTCCTACAATGAGCAGTTCTTC. It is translated as CASRTSSYNEQFF.

V is TRBV19 and J is TRBJ1-4, with 9 nucleotides matching TRBD1. The germline CDR1 and CDR2 sequences are LNHDA and SQIVND (reference sequence). This CDR3 region has 15 residues. Unmatched junction bases numbered 7, after V lost 3 bases and J lost 8 bases. The CDR3 loop is CASSMSGTGREKLFF. The CDR3 DNA sequence: TGTGCCAGTAGTATGAGCGGGACAGGGCGGGAAAAACTGTTTTTT.

The chain carries TRBV7-9 and TRBJ1-1; D ambiguous. Germline CDR1 SEHNR, CDR2 FQNEAQ (reference sequence). V was cut by 4 bases and J by 11 bases, with 17 bases left in between. The CDR3 is made up of 13 amino acids. CDR3 in DNA: TGTGCCAGCAGCTACGGGAGGGCAGTCGGGGCTTTCTTT. Amino acid sequence: CASSYGRAVGAFF.

V and J are TRBV19 and TRBJ2-7; D perhaps matches TRBD2 (5 bases). Between the trimmed V and J ends, which lost 5 bases and 4 bases, there was a span of 12 bases. In germline, CDR1 is LNHDA, CDR2 SQIVND (reference sequence). The CDR3 is 13 residues long. The CDR3 reads CASSAPGIYEQYF. The CDR3 DNA is TGTGCCAGTAGTGCCCCGGGGATTTACGAGCAGTACTTC.

The chain combines TRBV7-8 with TRBJ2-2; D ambiguous. V dropped 2 bases and J dropped 1 base, with 8 bases sitting between them. Germline V gives CDR1 SGHVS, CDR2 FQNEAQ. The CDR3 extends over 15 amino acids. For the CDR3, the DNA is TGTGCCAGCAGCTTATATGTTAGGAACACCGGGGAGCTGTTTTTT. Translated, it gives CASSLYVRNTGELFF.

CDR3 protein: CASSQLLLAGDLTGELFF. CDR3 nucleotides: TGTGCCAGCAGCCAACTCCTACTAGCGGGGGACCTCACCGGGGAGCTGTTTTTT. The chain carries TRBV11-2 and TRBJ2-2; 11 nucleotides line up with TRBD2. Germline values: CDR1 SGHAT, CDR2 FQNNGV. The CDR3 runs 18 residues. V dropped 5 bases and J dropped 4; count of bases not matched to a gene: 12.

The chain employs TRBV19 and TRBJ2-1; 9 nucleotides agree with TRBD2. The J segment lost 3 bases and the V segment lost 8 bases, leaving 2 bases of the junction unmatched. This CDR3 has 13 residues. Germline values: CDR1 LNHDA, CDR2 SQIVND (reference sequence). DNA of the CDR3: TGTGCCAGTCTGACTAGCGGCTACAATGAGCAGTTCTTC. This encodes CASLTSGYNEQFF. Variable domain in full (rest from reference TRBV19 and TRBJ2-1): DGGITQSPKYLFRKEGQNVTLSCEQNLNHDAMYWYRQDPGQGLRLIYYSQIVNDFQKGDIAEGYSVSREKKESFPLTVTSAQKNPTAFYLCASLTSGYNEQFFGPGTRLTVL.

The table lists this clone with a few counts. The chain carries TRBV6-6 and TRBJ2-4; perhaps TRBD2 as D (5 bases). Per germline, CDR1 MNHNY and CDR2 SVGAGI (reference sequence). CDR3 size: 13 residues. V lost 6 bases to trimming and J lost 16 bases, with 22 bases between them. CDR3 sequence (DNA): TGTGCCAGCAGGCGTACCCGGGAACTCCAAGATTACTTC. Translation: CASRRTRELQDYF.

V usage is TRBV4-1 and J usage is TRBJ1-5, with TRBD1 matching 9 bases. CDR3 length equals 17 residues. V gave up 0 bases and J gave up 3 bases; unmatched junction bases: 6. Germline V gene data show CDR1 as MGHRA and CDR2 as YSYEKL. The CDR3, as DNA: TGCGCCAGCAGCCAAGAACCCTGGGACAGGGCCAATCAGCCCCAGCATTTT. It is translated as CASSQEPWDRANQPQHF.

The chain combines TRBV30 with TRBJ2-7; D not certain. Germline V gene sequence: CDR1 GTSNPN, CDR2 SVGIG (reference sequence). Trimming left V 4 bases short and J 0 bases short, with 7 bases between. The CDR3 has 12 residues. CDR3 DNA sequence: TGTGCCTGGAAGGAGAGCTCCTACGAGCAGTACTTC. This gives the protein CAWKESSYEQYF.

This clone came up a few times. The chain employs TRBV30 and TRBJ1-5; 7 positions agree with TRBD1. V lost 1 base to trimming and J lost 7 bases; unmatched junction nucleotides: 4. The CDR3 length is 13 residues. Germline CDR1 GTSNPN, CDR2 SVGIG (reference sequence). Written as DNA, the CDR3 is TGTGCCTGGAGTGGACAGGGAGGACAGCCCCAGCATTTT. Protein sequence: CAWSGQGGQPQHF.

This clone was seen a single time. The rearrangement uses TRBV5-6 and TRBJ2-7, with 15 bases lining up with TRBD2. Germline CDR1 reads SGHDT; CDR2 reads YYEEEE. V trimming: 7 bases; J trimming: 2 bases; junction bases outside the gene matches: 7. The CDR3 totals 16 residues. This CDR3 reads CASSGLAGGRTYEQYV. The CDR3, as DNA: TGTGCCAGCTCGGGACTAGCGGGGGGTAGAACCTACGAGCAGTACGTC.

This chain connects TRBV19 to TRBJ1-5; D perhaps matches TRBD1 (5 bases). The V end lost 2 bases, the J end lost 4 bases, and 18 bases lay between the germline ends. From germline, CDR1 is LNHDA and CDR2 SQIVND (reference sequence). The CDR3 length is 17 residues. The CDR3 reads CASSIYLEPGINQPQHF. CDR3 DNA sequence: TGTGCCAGTAGTATATATTTAGAGCCAGGGATAAATCAGCCCCAGCATTTT.

This rearrangement joins TRBV7-2 to TRBJ1-2; TRBD1 is a possible D gene (6 bases). The V gene lost 1 base and the J gene lost 7 bases, with 7 bases spanning the gap. The CDR3 is 12 amino acids. Germline assignment: CDR1 SGHTA and CDR2 FQGNSA. CDR3 coding DNA: TGTGCCAGCAGCTTAGACAGGGCTGGCTACACCTTC. This encodes CASSLDRAGYTF.

The chain employs TRBV5-5 and TRBJ1-1, with D tentatively TRBD1 (5 bases). This CDR3 spans 13 amino acids. Germline V gene sequence: CDR1 SGHKS, CDR2 YYEKEE (reference sequence). V was shortened by 4 bases and J by 5 bases, with 12 bases between the two germline ends. The CDR3 spells CASSGAGNTEAFF. The CDR3 DNA reads as TGTGCCAGCAGCGGCGCAGGGAATACTGAAGCTTTCTTT.

J is TRBJ2-1 and V is TRBV5-4; TRBD2 is a possible D gene (6 bases). The CDR3 has 14 amino acids. V lost 1 base and J 7 bases, leaving 12 bases between the germline ends. Per germline, CDR1 SGHNT and CDR2 YYREEE (reference sequence). CDR3 in DNA: TGTGCCAGCAGCTTGCCCGGTGGGGGGAATGAGCAGTTCTTC. Translation: CASSLPGGGNEQFF.

The chain recombines TRBV5-1 with TRBJ1-6; 9 bases align to TRBD1. Trimming at V came to 0 bases and at J to 8 bases, leaving 0 bases not matched to a gene. Germline V gene sequence: CDR1 SGHRS, CDR2 YFSETQ. This CDR3 is 14 amino acids long. This CDR3 reads CASSLGQGDSPLHF. CDR3 nucleotide sequence: TGCGCCAGCAGCTTGGGACAGGGGGATTCACCCCTCCACTTT.

This clone is a singleton in its sample. The chain is built from TRBV19 and TRBJ1-1; D is uncertain. This CDR3 comprises 14 residues. V lost 3 bases and J 0 bases, leaving 8 bases between the germline ends. From germline, CDR1 is LNHDA and CDR2 SQIVND (reference sequence). The DNA for the CDR3 is TGTGCCAGTAGTATGGTGCGGCTGAACACTGAAGCTTTCTTT. This encodes CASSMVRLNTEAFF.

V and J are TRBV7-6 and TRBJ1-2; D may be TRBD1 (5 bases). The V gene lost 4 bases and the J gene lost 7 bases, with 16 bases spanning the gap. The CDR3 runs 14 residues. Germline loops: CDR1 SGHVS, CDR2 FNYEAQ. Here the CDR3 reads CASSSPGAGFGYTF. As DNA, the CDR3 is TGTGCCAGCAGCTCACCTGGGGCGGGGTTTGGCTACACCTTC. Using reference TRBV7-6 and TRBJ1-2 for the parts outside the CDR3, the full variable domain is GAGVSQSPRYKVTKRGQDVALRCDPISGHVSLYWYRQALGQGPEFLTYFNYEAQQDKSGLPNDRFSAERPEGSISTLTIQRTEQRDSAMYRCASSSPGAGFGYTFGSGTRLTVV.